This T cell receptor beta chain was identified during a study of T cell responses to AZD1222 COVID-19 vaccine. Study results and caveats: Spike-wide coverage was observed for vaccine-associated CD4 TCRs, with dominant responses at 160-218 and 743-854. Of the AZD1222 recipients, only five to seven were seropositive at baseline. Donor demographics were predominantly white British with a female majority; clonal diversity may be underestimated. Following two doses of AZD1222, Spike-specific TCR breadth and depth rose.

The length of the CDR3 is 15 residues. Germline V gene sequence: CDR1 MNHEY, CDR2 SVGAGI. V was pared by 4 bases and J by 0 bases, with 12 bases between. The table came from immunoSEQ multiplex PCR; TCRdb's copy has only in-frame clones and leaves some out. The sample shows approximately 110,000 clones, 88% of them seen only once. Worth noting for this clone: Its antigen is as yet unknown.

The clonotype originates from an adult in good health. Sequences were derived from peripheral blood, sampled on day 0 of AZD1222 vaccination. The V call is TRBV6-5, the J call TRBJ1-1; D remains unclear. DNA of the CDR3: TGTGCCAGCAGTTCCCGGCACTCTATGAACACTGAAGCTTTCTTT. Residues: CASSSRHSMNTEAFF.